One and the same sample provided the 28 T cell receptor beta chains below, sequenced in a study of T-cell memory formation after mild COVID-19 (dated by TCRdb to about 2021). Library creation used 5' RACE. The sequencing machine was an Illumina NovaSeq 6000. The public reads were run again by TCRdb, first through fastp at Q25 and then through MiXCR, and only productive beta chains were kept. Each CDR3 protein gets just one entry, which takes the most common genes and DNA from the rows behind it. For this sample the table gives tens of thousands of distinct CDR3 sequences, of which 10% to 15% were detected only once. The ten largest clonotypes hold about 25% of the sample. The source material was PBMCs or a T cell subset sorted from them (not recorded which). The receptors originated from an adult woman who had mild COVID-19 (a few samples of this study predate the infection). The sample titles of this study are shuffled in the database, so cell type and time point are left out; the donor was told from shared clones.

This clonotype appeared a few times. The gene calls are TRBV27 and TRBJ2-3; 10 positions match TRBD2. Germline-derived CDR1 and CDR2 are MNHEY and SMNVEV (reference sequence). V was pared by 3 bases and J by 3 bases, with 3 bases of the junction left unmatched. This CDR3 region has 15 residues. CDR3 in DNA: TGTGCCAGCAGTTTGGCTAGCGGGGGAACAGATACGCAGTATTTT. Protein: CASSLASGGTDTQYF.

Only a few counts were recorded for this clonotype. J is TRBJ1-6 and V is TRBV4-1, with 10 bases identical to TRBD1. V shed 3 bases, J shed 8 bases, and the junction held 7 bases outside the gene matches. The length of the CDR3 is 16 residues. The germline gives CDR1 MGHRA, CDR2 YSYEKL. DNA of the CDR3: TGCGCCAGCAGCCAGTCGACCGGGACAGGGGATTCACCCCTCCACTTT. This sequence encodes CASSQSTGTGDSPLHF.

The rearrangement uses TRBV15 and TRBJ2-7; TRBD1 is a possible D gene (6 bases). CDR1 and CDR2 (germline): LNHNV, YYDKDF (reference sequence). The CDR3 loop spans 13 amino acids. V lost 3 bases and J 3 bases, leaving 9 bases between the germline ends. For the CDR3, the DNA is TGTGCCACCAGCAGCCGGGACAACTACGAGCAGTACTTC. It yields the protein CATSSRDNYEQYF.

This clonotype showed up just a few times. The chain links TRBV7-9 to TRBJ2-2; 11 nucleotides line up with TRBD1. Looked up from germline, CDR1 is SEHNR and CDR2 is FQNEAQ (reference sequence). J was trimmed by 5 bases and V by 5 bases; bases with no gene match: 7. The CDR3 has 16 residues. The CDR3 reads CASSPGQGADTGELFF. DNA of the CDR3: TGTGCCAGCAGCCCCGGACAGGGGGCGGATACCGGGGAGCTGTTTTTT.

This chain links TRBV29-1 with TRBJ2-5; the D is unclear. The CDR3 runs 14 residues. CDR1 is SQVTM and CDR2 is ANQGSEA in the germline V gene. Between the trimmed V and J ends, which lost 1 base and 4 bases, there was a span of 13 bases. The CDR3 DNA reads TGCAGCGTTGAAGGTCTCCTAAACGCAGAGACCCAGTACTTC. This codes for CSVEGLLNAETQYF.

This clonotype is medium-sized. The chain combines TRBV5-4 with TRBJ2-7; unclear D gene. CDR3 length: 17 amino acids. Trimming stripped 0 bases from V and 0 bases from J, with 16 bases between. Germline CDR1 reads SGHNT; CDR2 reads YYREEE (reference sequence). The CDR3 region has the DNA TGTGCCAGCAGCTTGGGAGGCGTGGGCTTGCTCTCCTACGAGCAGTACTTC. It translates to CASSLGGVGLLSYEQYF.

V and J are TRBV5-1 and TRBJ2-1; 7 nucleotides align to TRBD2. Germline V gives CDR1 SGHRS, CDR2 YFSETQ. CDR3 size: 15 residues. V was clipped by 1 base and J by 2 bases; unmatched bases: 3. The chain's CDR3 is CASSLKLAPYNEQFF. For the CDR3, the DNA is TGCGCCAGCAGCTTGAAACTAGCGCCCTACAATGAGCAGTTCTTC.

This clonotype was recorded a few times. V gene TRBV29-1 combines with J gene TRBJ1-5; 8 bases map to TRBD1. Germline CDR1 SQVTM, CDR2 ANQGSEA. V shed 5 bases and J 4 bases; nucleotides not matched to a gene: 7. The CDR3 is 14 amino acids. This chain's CDR3 is CSVWEDRGNQPQHF. The CDR3 nucleotides read TGCAGCGTTTGGGAAGACAGGGGTAATCAGCCCCAGCATTTT.

In this sample, this clonotype turned up a few times. V is TRBV4-2 and J is TRBJ2-1, with 9 bases identical to TRBD2. From germline, CDR1 is LGHNA and CDR2 YNFKEQ. The CDR3 is 16 residues long. V trimming: 5 bases; J trimming: 7 bases; junction bases outside the gene matches: 12. DNA for the CDR3: TGTGCCAGCAGCGCCACTAGCGGGCCCGTGCGGAATGAGCAGTTCTTC. Translated, it gives CASSATSGPVRNEQFF.

This chain links TRBV5-1 with TRBJ2-1; 11 bases are a match to TRBD2. Trimming cost V 2 bases and J 8 bases; bases outside gene matches: 6. The CDR3 is 15 residues long. Germline V gives CDR1 SGHRS, CDR2 YFSETQ. CDR3 coding DNA: TGCGCCAGCAGCTTTACTAGCGGGAGTACGCATGAGCAGTTCTTC. Residues: CASSFTSGSTHEQFF.

The CDR3 bases are TGTGCCAGCAGTGAGACCCTGGGGGTAGCGGGAGTGGGCGAGCAGTACTTC. Its protein product is CASSETLGVAGVGEQYF. This chain uses TRBV25-1 with TRBJ2-7; 9 bases line up with TRBD2. The CDR3 consists of 17 residues. Germline trimming cut 3 bases from V and 6 bases from J; bases unmatched to any gene: 15. Germline loops: CDR1 MGHDK, CDR2 SYGVNS.

This clonotype was detected a few times. The chain combines TRBV20-1 with TRBJ1-1; D remains ambiguous. The V end lost 2 bases, the J end lost 1 base, and 11 bases lay between the germline ends. The CDR3 runs 14 residues. Germline V CDR1 and CDR2: DFQATT, SNEGSKA (reference sequence). CDR3 in amino acids: CSARSGIQNTEAFF. CDR3 coding DNA: TGCAGTGCTAGATCCGGGATTCAGAACACTGAAGCTTTCTTT.

The CDR3 DNA reads TGTGCCACCGGGAGCTCCTACAATGAGCAGTTCTTC. Its translation: CATGSSYNEQFF. V gene TRBV15 combines with J gene TRBJ2-1; D may be TRBD2 (5 bases). Deletions cut 8 bases from V and 0 bases from J, with 5 bases between. The CDR3 is 12 residues long. Germline CDR1 and CDR2: LNHNV and YYDKDF (reference sequence).

The chain carries TRBV11-2 and TRBJ2-1, with D maybe TRBD2 (5 bases). The germline CDR1 and CDR2 sequences are SGHAT and FQNNGV. Trimming removed 0 bases at V and 6 bases at J, with 9 bases between. The CDR3 is 14 amino acids. The DNA of the CDR3 is TGTGCCAGCAGCTTAGATCCAGCGGCCAATGAGCAGTTCTTC. Translation: CASSLDPAANEQFF. Full variable domain (rest looked up from reference TRBV11-2 and TRBJ2-1): EAGVAQSPRYKIIEKRQSVAFWCNPISGHATLYWYQQILGQGPKLLIQFQNNGVVDDSQLPKDRFSAERLKGVDSTLKIQPAKLEDSAVYLCASSLDPAANEQFFGPGTRLTVL.

This clonotype was observed at least ten times. One junction end disagrees with the germline gene, perhaps due to a read error. The chain uses TRBV7-7 and TRBJ2-2; maybe TRBD2 (5 bases). Germline lookup yields CDR1 SSHAT and CDR2 FNYEAQ (reference sequence). The CDR3 runs to 16 residues. The CDR3 loop reads CASSPLLGIGTGELFF. The CDR3 DNA reads as TGTGCTAGCAGCCCCCTGCTCGGGATAGGGACCGGGGAGCTGTTTTTT.

V usage is TRBV12-3 or TRBV12-4 and J usage is TRBJ2-7; D might be TRBD1 or TRBD2, each matching 6 bases. Deletions cut 7 bases from V and 5 bases from J, with 12 bases between. This CDR3 is built from 12 residues. The CDR3 reads CASTPGGHEQYF. For the CDR3, the DNA is TGTGCCAGCACCCCCGGGGGCCACGAGCAGTACTTC.

This chain joins TRBV14 and TRBJ2-7; D ambiguous. Germline V gene lookup returns CDR1 SGHDN and CDR2 FVKESK. The CDR3 runs 13 residues. The germline V and J ends were trimmed by 2 bases and 2 bases, with 7 bases remaining between them. The CDR3, as DNA: TGTGCCAGCAGCCAACGCCCCCCCTACGAGCAGTACTTC. This gives the protein CASSQRPPYEQYF.

This clonotype appeared a few times. The chain links TRBV2 to TRBJ2-7; 12 bases agree with TRBD1. The CDR3 extends over 14 amino acids. Germline V gene sequence: CDR1 SNHLY, CDR2 FYNNEI. The V segment lost 4 bases and the J segment 5 bases; nucleotides outside the gene matches: 3. The CDR3, as DNA: TGTGCCAGCAGTGCGGGGACAGGGGGCGACGAGCAGTACTTC. It is translated as CASSAGTGGDEQYF.

This clonotype was seen a handful of times. The genes are TRBV5-1 and TRBJ2-1, with 12 positions matching TRBD2. CDR3 size: 18 residues. Germline values: CDR1 SGHRS, CDR2 YFSETQ. V lost 0 bases and J lost 8; bases outside the gene matches: 12. CDR3 DNA sequence: TGCGCCAGCAGCTTGGCTGAGACTAGCGGGGGATATAGGGATGAGCAGTTCTTC. Encoded protein: CASSLAETSGGYRDEQFF.

V is TRBV6-2 or TRBV6-3 and J is TRBJ2-1, with 7 bases aligning to TRBD2. J lost 1 base, V lost 4 bases, and 4 bases had no gene match. This CDR3 has 15 residues. The germline V gene has CDR1 MNHEY and CDR2 SVGEGT. CDR3 protein: CASSSGLPSYNEQFF. In DNA form, the CDR3 reads TGTGCCAGCAGTTCGGGACTACCTTCCTACAATGAGCAGTTCTTC.

In its sample, this clonotype was seen many times. This chain uses TRBV4-3 with TRBJ2-3; 14 nucleotides line up with TRBD2. Looked up from germline, CDR1 is LGHNA and CDR2 is YSLEER. The length of the CDR3 is 17 residues. After removal of 4 bases from V and 5 bases from J, the junction contained 8 bases not matched to a gene. The DNA for the CDR3 is TGCGCCAGCAGCCTCAGGGAGGGACTAGCGGGAGTAGATACGCAGTATTTT. Translating gives CASSLREGLAGVDTQYF.

The chain uses TRBV5-1 and TRBJ1-5; a weak D match, TRBD1 (5 bases). CDR1 is SGHRS, CDR2 YFSETQ, per germline. The V gene lost 4 bases and the J gene lost 5 bases, with 10 bases spanning the gap. The CDR3 is 13 residues long. CDR3 DNA: TGCGCCAGCAGCATGGAGGGGTATCAGCCCCAGCATTTT. It yields the protein CASSMEGYQPQHF.

J is TRBJ2-5 and V is TRBV6-5; 8 bases map to TRBD2. Trimming at V came to 5 bases and at J to 5 bases, leaving 7 bases not matched to a gene. The germline CDR1 and CDR2 sequences are MNHEY and SVGAGI. This CDR3 spans 14 amino acids. The CDR3 loop reads CASSPAGATETQYF. The CDR3 DNA reads as TGTGCCAGCAGTCCAGCGGGAGCGACGGAGACCCAGTACTTC.

This clonotype has only a few counts. V is TRBV13 and J is TRBJ1-2, with unresolved D. CDR3 size: 15 residues. In germline, CDR1 is PRHDT, CDR2 FYEKMQ (reference sequence). V gave up 1 base and J gave up 4 bases, with 13 bases separating them. The CDR3 DNA reads as TGTGCCAGCAGCTTAGTGCCCCCAGGTGCCTATGGCTACACCTTC. Its protein product is CASSLVPPGAYGYTF.

The chain carries TRBV6-6 and TRBJ2-3; 7 bases align to TRBD2. This CDR3 is 14 amino acids long. V dropped 6 bases and J dropped 10; count of bases not matched to a gene: 13. Germline V lookup: CDR1 MNHNY, CDR2 SVGAGI (reference sequence). The CDR3 bases are TGTGCCAGCAGCATTACAGGACTAGATGGCCCGCAGTATTTT. Protein: CASSITGLDGPQYF.

The rearrangement uses TRBV20-1 and TRBJ2-1; no reliable D call. Germline assignment: CDR1 DFQATT and CDR2 SNEGSKA (reference sequence). V was clipped by 1 base and J by 8 bases, with 12 bases between them. This CDR3 has 13 residues. The CDR3 region is CSARVPGWDEQFF. The CDR3 DNA reads as TGCAGTGCTAGAGTGCCCGGGTGGGATGAGCAGTTCTTC.

V and J are TRBV7-2 and TRBJ2-3; 8 bases match TRBD2. V lost 0 bases to trimming and J lost 0 bases; unmatched junction nucleotides: 2. The germline V gene encodes CDR1 SGHTA and CDR2 FQGNSA. This CDR3 contains 16 residues. CDR3 sequence: CASSLAQRGSTDTQYF. The CDR3 region has the DNA TGTGCCAGCAGCTTAGCCCAGCGGGGGAGCACAGATACGCAGTATTTT.

This clonotype was observed a handful of times. The chain is built from TRBV29-1 and TRBJ1-1; 10 positions agree with TRBD1. Germline CDR1 SQVTM, CDR2 ANQGSEA. This CDR3 comprises 12 residues. V dropped 4 bases and J dropped 7; count of bases not matched to a gene: 3. The CDR3 region is CSVVGDRGEAFF. For the CDR3, the DNA is TGCAGCGTTGTAGGGGACAGGGGTGAAGCTTTCTTT. Supplemented by reference TRBV29-1 and TRBJ1-1, the full variable domain reads SAVISQKPSRDICQRGTSLTIQCQVDSQVTMMFWYRQQPGQSLTLIATANQGSEATYESGFVIDKFPISRPNLTFSTLTVSNMSPEDSSIYLCSVVGDRGEAFFGQGTRLTVV.